The clone carrying this TCR beta chain has a single count. Trimming removed 4 bases at V and 7 bases at J, with 14 bases between. Germline V gives CDR1 SNHLY, CDR2 FYNNEI. This CDR3 spans 14 amino acids. These data are taken from a study of blood T cell repertoires in COVID-19. Source study methods: Estimates of nucleated cell counts were drawn from the amplification of reference gene primers. Generated by immunoSEQ multiplex PCR, the TCRdb table keeps only in-frame clones and is missing some. V and J calls plus clone size are reproduced from that table; the DNA served to infer D and trimming. This sample yields 200,000 to 250,000 clones, of which more than 70% are seen a single time; roughly 2% belongs to the top ten.

The specimen sequenced was peripheral blood. This chain joins TRBV2 and TRBJ1-3; tentative D call: TRBD1 (5 bases). The source of this sequence is a middle-aged woman who had recovered from COVID-19. As DNA, the CDR3 is TGTGCCAGCAGTGGGTGGGGGGGATGGAACACCATATATTTT. Translated, it gives CASSGWGGWNTIYF. Supplemented by reference TRBV2 and TRBJ1-3, the full variable domain reads EPEVTQTPSHQVTQMGQEVILRCVPISNHLYFYWYRQILGQKVEFLVSFYNNEISEKSEIFDDQFSVERPDGSNFTLKIRSTKLEDSAMYFCASSGWGGWNTIYFGEGSWLTVV.